The entry below gives a single T cell receptor (beta chain) sequence along with its context. Assay: immunoSEQ multiplex PCR; the TCRdb copy retains only in-frame clones and omits some. The data show tens of thousands of clones, around 96% seen once. The data were obtained in a study of technical replicates of blood from a handful of donors. In germline, CDR1 is KGHSH, CDR2 LQKENI. With 3 bases removed from V and 0 bases from J, the gap between germline ends came to 9 bases. The CDR3 contains 16 residues. This chain joins TRBV18 and TRBJ1-6; tentative D call: TRBD1 (5 bases). Material: T cells isolated from PBMCs. The sequence was collected from a human donor in good health. The CDR3 nucleotides are TGTGCCAGCTCACCCGGGACTAGCTCCTATAATTCACCCCTCCACTTT. Amino acids: CASSPGTSSYNSPLHF.